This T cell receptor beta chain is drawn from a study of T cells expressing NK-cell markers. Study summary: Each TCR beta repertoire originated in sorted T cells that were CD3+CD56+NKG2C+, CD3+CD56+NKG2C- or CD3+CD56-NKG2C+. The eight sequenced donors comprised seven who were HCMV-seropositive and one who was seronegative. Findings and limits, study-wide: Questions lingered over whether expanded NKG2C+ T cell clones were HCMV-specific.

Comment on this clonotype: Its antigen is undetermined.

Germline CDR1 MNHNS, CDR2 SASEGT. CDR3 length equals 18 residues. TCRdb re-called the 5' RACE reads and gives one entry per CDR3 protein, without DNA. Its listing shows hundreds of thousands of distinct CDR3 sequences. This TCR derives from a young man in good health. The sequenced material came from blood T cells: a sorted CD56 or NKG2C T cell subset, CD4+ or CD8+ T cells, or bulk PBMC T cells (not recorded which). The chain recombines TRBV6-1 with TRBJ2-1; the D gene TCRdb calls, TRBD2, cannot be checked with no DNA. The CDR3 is CASSTLVLAPGSYNEQFF.